Below are 9 T cell receptor beta chains sequenced from a single sample in a study of neurological immune-mediated disorders. Using its own MiXCR run on the 5' RACE reads, TCRdb lists one record per CDR3 protein. This repertoire shows 35,000 or so distinct CDR3 sequences, approximately 10% found once; its top ten account for roughly 7.1%. Specimen: PBMCs. The receptors were gathered from a woman aged 25 to 39 with HTLV-1-associated myelopathy (HAM/TSP).

On this clonotype: This may be a read error, as it is one base from a much larger clone. V gene TRBV5-1 combines with J gene TRBJ2-1; 8 bases match TRBD2. The CDR3 is 15 residues long. The germline V gene has CDR1 SGHRS and CDR2 YFSETQ. The V gene end was trimmed by 4 bases and the J gene end by 11 bases; junction bases not matched to a gene: 14. This CDR3 is CASSPRGGQDTKQFF. CDR3 coding DNA: TGCGCCAGCAGCCCCCGGGGGGGCCAGGACACTAAGCAGTTCTTC. Full variable domain (missing parts from reference TRBV5-1 and TRBJ2-1): KAGVTQTPRYLIKTRGQQVTLSCSPISGHRSVSWYQQTPGQGLQFLFEYFSETQRNKGNFPGRFSGRQFSNSRSEMNVSTLELGDSALYLCASSPRGGQDTKQFFGPGTRLTVL.

This clonotype was detected ten times or more. Here the CDR3 reads CASSLAAGVYTGELFF. CDR3 nucleotide sequence: TGCGCCAGCAGCTTGGCAGCAGGGGTTTACACCGGGGAGCTGTTTTTT. The chain uses TRBV5-1 and TRBJ2-2; weak D call: TRBD1 (6 bases). CDR3 length: 16 amino acids. V shed 0 bases and J shed 3 bases, with 12 bases lying between them. Germline assignment: CDR1 SGHRS and CDR2 YFSETQ. The whole variable domain, remainder taken from reference TRBV5-1 and TRBJ2-2, is KAGVTQTPRYLIKTRGQQVTLSCSPISGHRSVSWYQQTPGQGLQFLFEYFSETQRNKGNFPGRFSGRQFSNSRSEMNVSTLELGDSALYLCASSLAAGVYTGELFFGEGSRLTVL.

At least ten counts were recorded for this clonotype. The V call is TRBV5-1, the J call TRBJ2-3; 9 bases agree with TRBD2. This CDR3 spans 18 amino acids. Germline values: CDR1 SGHRS, CDR2 YFSETQ. V trimming: 4 bases; J trimming: 0 bases; junction bases outside the gene matches: 12. CDR3 loop: CASSQAGGGYTSTDTQYF. In DNA form, the CDR3 reads TGCGCCAGCAGCCAAGCGGGGGGTGGATATACTAGCACAGATACGCAGTATTTT.

This clonotype was recorded many times. The rearrangement uses TRBV20-1 and TRBJ1-5; no clear D gene. The germline V and J ends were trimmed by 4 bases and 4 bases, with 8 bases remaining between them. Per the germline V gene, CDR1 is DFQATT and CDR2 is SNEGSKA (reference sequence). This CDR3 has 12 amino acids. The CDR3 loop is CSAIHRNQPQHF. DNA of the CDR3: TGCAGTGCTATTCACAGAAATCAGCCCCAGCATTTT.

In this sample, this clonotype turned up many times. The chain uses TRBV20-1 and TRBJ2-3, with TRBD2 matching 9 bases. Germline CDR1 is DFQATT and CDR2 is SNEGSKA (reference sequence). V trimming: 1 base; J trimming: 5 bases; junction bases outside the gene matches: 4. This CDR3 comprises 14 residues. The CDR3 DNA reads TGCAGTGCTAGAGCCGCTAGCGGGGTAGATACGCAGTATTTT. Encoded protein: CSARAASGVDTQYF.

In this sample, this clonotype turned up many times. The V call is TRBV5-1, the J call TRBJ1-1; D is undetermined. V was shortened by 0 bases and J by 4 bases, with 7 bases between the two germline ends. This CDR3 has 13 residues. Germline lookup yields CDR1 SGHRS and CDR2 YFSETQ. This CDR3 is CASSLESFTEAFF. In DNA, the CDR3 is TGCGCCAGCAGCTTGGAAAGCTTCACTGAAGCTTTCTTT.

This chain links TRBV5-6 with TRBJ2-2; 7 bases align to TRBD2. This CDR3 has 15 residues. After removal of 3 bases from V and 0 bases from J, the junction contained 2 bases not matched to a gene. CDR1 and CDR2 (germline): SGHDT, YYEEEE. CDR3 DNA: TGTGCCAGCAGCTGGGGGGGACCGAACACCGGGGAGCTGTTTTTT. Translation gives CASSWGGPNTGELFF.

This clonotype was recorded at least ten times. The rearrangement uses TRBV5-1 and TRBJ2-5, with 7 bases that match TRBD1. Germline V lookup: CDR1 SGHRS, CDR2 YFSETQ. The CDR3 runs to 17 residues. V shed 3 bases and J 3 bases; nucleotides not matched to a gene: 14. The CDR3 nucleotides read TGCGCCAGCAGCTCCGGACAGGCTTATGATGGGAAAGAGACCCAGTACTTC. This translates into CASSSGQAYDGKETQYF.

At least ten counts were recorded for this clonotype. This chain links TRBV5-6 with TRBJ1-4; 7 bases line up with TRBD1. The CDR3 contains 17 residues. J gave up 0 bases and V 4 bases, and 9 bases lay outside the gene matches. Germline loops: CDR1 SGHDT, CDR2 YYEEEE. The CDR3 sequence: CASSNGQVLPTNEKLFF. CDR3 nucleotide sequence: TGTGCCAGCAGCAATGGACAGGTTCTTCCAACTAATGAAAAACTGTTTTTT.